Following are 10 T cell receptor beta chains from one sample sequenced in a study of T cells expressing NK-cell markers (dated by TCRdb to the early 2020s). Library generation was performed with 5' RACE. The sequencer listed for this sample is Illumina HiSeq 2000. TCRdb reprocessed the raw reads; every CDR3 protein sequence is a single record, and DNA is not supplied. The sample has 400,000 to 450,000 distinct CDR3 sequences on record. About 7.3% of the sample belongs to the ten largest clones. Material: blood T cells: a sorted CD56 or NKG2C T cell subset, CD4+ or CD8+ T cells, or bulk PBMC T cells (not recorded which). The source is a woman between 18 and 70 years old in good health.

The chain links TRBV15 to TRBJ1-4; checking the TCRdb D call of TRBD1 is not possible without DNA. Per the germline V gene, CDR1 is LNHNV and CDR2 is YYDKDF (reference sequence). The CDR3 consists of 15 residues. CDR3 sequence: CATSREPGLDEKLFF.

The chain links TRBV29-1 to TRBJ2-7. The CDR3 runs 11 residues. From germline, CDR1 is SQVTM and CDR2 ANQGSEA. CDR3 sequence reads: CSAGGAYEQYF.

This rearrangement joins TRBV6-4 to TRBJ2-1; the D call of TRBD1 rests on TCRdb alone, since no DNA is present to check it. The CDR3 totals 16 residues. Germline V lookup: CDR1 MRHNA, CDR2 SNTAGT. CDR3 region: CASSPGAVSGYNEQFF.

The chain couples TRBV18 to TRBJ1-1. Germline CDR1 KGHSH, CDR2 LQKENI. The CDR3 sequence is 11 residues long. The CDR3 protein is CASSAWGEAFF.

This sequence joins TRBV4-3 and TRBJ2-3; without DNA, the TCRdb call of TRBD2 cannot be checked. This CDR3 has 16 amino acids. Germline V lookup: CDR1 LGHNA, CDR2 YSLEER. CDR3 sequence: CASSSGLSEGTDTQYF.

This chain uses TRBV19 with TRBJ2-1; with no DNA, the TCRdb D assignment of TRBD2 cannot be verified. The CDR3 sequence is 16 residues long. CDR1 is LNHDA, CDR2 SQIVND, per germline (reference sequence). Here the CDR3 reads CASTLSGLSSYNEQFF.

The chain is built from TRBV7-6 and TRBJ2-5. The CDR3 is 15 residues long. The germline CDR1 and CDR2 sequences are SGHVS and FNYEAQ. CDR3: CASSLDEDDQETQYF.

The CDR3 loop reads CASRAERNQPQYF. This rearrangement joins TRBV2 to TRBJ1-5. The CDR3 length is 13 residues. CDR1 is SNHLY and CDR2 is FYNNEI in the germline V gene.

The J gene is TRBJ2-1, the V gene TRBV29-1. The CDR3 runs 13 residues. Germline assignment: CDR1 SQVTM and CDR2 ANQGSEA. The CDR3 is CSVEPDSYNEQFF.

The V and J genes are TRBV6-5 and TRBJ2-5; TCRdb's D call of TRBD2 is untestable without DNA. This CDR3 has 15 residues. CDR1 and CDR2 (germline): MNHEY, SVGAGI. CDR3 region: CASSYSDAGRETQYF.